This T cell receptor beta chain was obtained from a study of blood T cell repertoires in COVID-19. At the level of the study: Donors in the United States, Italy and Spain gave samples during acute or convalescent COVID-19.

TCRdb keeps only in-frame clones here, not all; method: immunoSEQ multiplex PCR. The profile covers some 180,000 clones, with 70% to 90% appearing a single time and just over 2.5% taken by the ten largest. Germline CDR1 reads MNHEY; CDR2 reads SVGAGI. With V trimmed by 6 bases and J by 2 bases, 5 bases remained unmatched. This CDR3 comprises 14 residues. This clonotype originated in a woman of 80 years or more with COVID-19, enrolled during active disease. The chain carries TRBV6-5 and TRBJ1-2, with TRBD1 matching over 8 bases. Sequences were obtained from peripheral blood. The CDR3 reads CASRRRQGNYGYTF. The CDR3 DNA reads as TGTGCCAGCAGAAGACGACAGGGGAACTATGGCTACACCTTC.